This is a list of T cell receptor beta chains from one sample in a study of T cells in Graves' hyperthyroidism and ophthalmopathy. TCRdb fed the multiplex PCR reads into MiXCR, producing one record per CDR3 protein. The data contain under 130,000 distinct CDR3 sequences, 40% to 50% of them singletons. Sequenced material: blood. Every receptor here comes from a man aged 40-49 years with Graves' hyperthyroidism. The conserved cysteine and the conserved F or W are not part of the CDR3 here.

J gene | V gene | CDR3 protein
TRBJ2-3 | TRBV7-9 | ASSFGLASSTDTQY
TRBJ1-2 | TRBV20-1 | SARDNPGADGDT
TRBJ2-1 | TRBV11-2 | ASSLEGNAYNGQF
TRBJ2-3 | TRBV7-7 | ASSYESYGADTQY
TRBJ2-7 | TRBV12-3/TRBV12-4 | AGSLQAGGPGEQY
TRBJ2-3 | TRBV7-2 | ASSLARPGTDTQY
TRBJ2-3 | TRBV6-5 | ASRAGTVVDTQY
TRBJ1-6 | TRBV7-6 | ASRDWHNSPLH
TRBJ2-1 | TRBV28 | ASRPGLAGVEQF
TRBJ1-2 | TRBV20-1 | SATDRVGGYT
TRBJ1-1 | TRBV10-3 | AISESGGTEAF
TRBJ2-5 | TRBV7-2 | ASSQGGGLQETQY
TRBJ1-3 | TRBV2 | ASRRGQARRNTIY
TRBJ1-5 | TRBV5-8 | ASSLGTDSQPQH
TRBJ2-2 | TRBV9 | ASSQQTGNTGELF
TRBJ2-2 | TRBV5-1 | ASSLAQGLAGELF
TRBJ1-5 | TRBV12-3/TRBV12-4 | ASTPGREGYQPQH
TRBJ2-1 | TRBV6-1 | ASRSVRGTYNEQF
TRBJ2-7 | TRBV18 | ASSRTGTGTLEQY
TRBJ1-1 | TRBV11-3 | ASSLRGALPGDGAF
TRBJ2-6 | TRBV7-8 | ASSLQVLSGANVLT
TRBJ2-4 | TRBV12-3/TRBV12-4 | ASSLYHWGRMKNIQY
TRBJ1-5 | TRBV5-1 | ASSLSGMSNQPQH
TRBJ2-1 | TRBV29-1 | SVEVWDRNYNEQF
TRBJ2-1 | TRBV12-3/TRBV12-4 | ASGTSGKRSYNEQF
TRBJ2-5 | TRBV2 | ASTRTVQETQY
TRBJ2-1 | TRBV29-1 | SVGLGSSYNEQF
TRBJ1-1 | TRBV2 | ASSRTGGGSEAF
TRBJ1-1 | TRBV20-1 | SARQGPGTEAF
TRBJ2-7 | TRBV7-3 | ASSLDSAYEQY
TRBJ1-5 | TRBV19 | ATDPDRSNRPQH
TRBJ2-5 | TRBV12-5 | ASGLARTGGQETQY
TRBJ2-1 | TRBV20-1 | SARPRGGYYNEQF
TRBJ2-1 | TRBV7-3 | ASSWGLADYNEQF
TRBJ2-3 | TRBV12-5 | ASGFFTTDTQY
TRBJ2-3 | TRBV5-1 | ASSSLAGGSDTQY
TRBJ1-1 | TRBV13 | ASSLNRGYEQYF
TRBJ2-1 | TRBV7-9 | ASSPTWDEQF